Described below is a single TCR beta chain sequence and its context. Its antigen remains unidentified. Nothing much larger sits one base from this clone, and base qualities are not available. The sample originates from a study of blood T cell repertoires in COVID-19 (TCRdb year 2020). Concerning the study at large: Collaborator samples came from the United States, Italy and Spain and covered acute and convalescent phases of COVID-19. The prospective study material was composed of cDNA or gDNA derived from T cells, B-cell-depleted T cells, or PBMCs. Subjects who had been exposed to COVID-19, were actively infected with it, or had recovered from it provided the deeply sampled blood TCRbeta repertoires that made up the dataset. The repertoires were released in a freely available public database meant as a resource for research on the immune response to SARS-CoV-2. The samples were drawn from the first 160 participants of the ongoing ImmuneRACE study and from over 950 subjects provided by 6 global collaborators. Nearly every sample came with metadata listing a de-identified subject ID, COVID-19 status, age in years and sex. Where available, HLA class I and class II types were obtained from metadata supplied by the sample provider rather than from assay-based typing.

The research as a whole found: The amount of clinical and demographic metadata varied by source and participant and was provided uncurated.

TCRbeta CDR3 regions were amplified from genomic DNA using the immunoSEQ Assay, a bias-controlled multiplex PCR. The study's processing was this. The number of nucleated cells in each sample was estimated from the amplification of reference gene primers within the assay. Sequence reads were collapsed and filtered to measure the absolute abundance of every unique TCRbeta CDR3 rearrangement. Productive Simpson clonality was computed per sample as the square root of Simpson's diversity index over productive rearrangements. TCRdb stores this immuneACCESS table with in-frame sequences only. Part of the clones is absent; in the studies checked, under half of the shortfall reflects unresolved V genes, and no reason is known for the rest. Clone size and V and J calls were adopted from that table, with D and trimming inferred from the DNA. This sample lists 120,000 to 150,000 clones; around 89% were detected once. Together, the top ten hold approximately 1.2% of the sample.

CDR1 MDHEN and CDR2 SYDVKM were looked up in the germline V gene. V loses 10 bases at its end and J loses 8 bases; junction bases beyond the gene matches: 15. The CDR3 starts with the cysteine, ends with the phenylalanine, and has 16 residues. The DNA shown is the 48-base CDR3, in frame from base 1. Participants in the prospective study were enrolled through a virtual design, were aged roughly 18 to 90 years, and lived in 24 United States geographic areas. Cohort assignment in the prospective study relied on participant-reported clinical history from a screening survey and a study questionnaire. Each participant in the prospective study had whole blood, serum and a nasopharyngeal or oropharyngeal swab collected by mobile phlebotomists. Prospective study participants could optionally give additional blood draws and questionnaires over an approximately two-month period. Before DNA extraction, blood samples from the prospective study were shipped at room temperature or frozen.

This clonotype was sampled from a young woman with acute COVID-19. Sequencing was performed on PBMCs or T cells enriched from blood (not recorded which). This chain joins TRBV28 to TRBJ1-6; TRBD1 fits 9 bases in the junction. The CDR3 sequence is CATTGTGLEIHSPLHF. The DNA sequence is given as TGTGCCACCACAGGGACAGGGCTGGAGATACATTCACCCCTCCACTTT.